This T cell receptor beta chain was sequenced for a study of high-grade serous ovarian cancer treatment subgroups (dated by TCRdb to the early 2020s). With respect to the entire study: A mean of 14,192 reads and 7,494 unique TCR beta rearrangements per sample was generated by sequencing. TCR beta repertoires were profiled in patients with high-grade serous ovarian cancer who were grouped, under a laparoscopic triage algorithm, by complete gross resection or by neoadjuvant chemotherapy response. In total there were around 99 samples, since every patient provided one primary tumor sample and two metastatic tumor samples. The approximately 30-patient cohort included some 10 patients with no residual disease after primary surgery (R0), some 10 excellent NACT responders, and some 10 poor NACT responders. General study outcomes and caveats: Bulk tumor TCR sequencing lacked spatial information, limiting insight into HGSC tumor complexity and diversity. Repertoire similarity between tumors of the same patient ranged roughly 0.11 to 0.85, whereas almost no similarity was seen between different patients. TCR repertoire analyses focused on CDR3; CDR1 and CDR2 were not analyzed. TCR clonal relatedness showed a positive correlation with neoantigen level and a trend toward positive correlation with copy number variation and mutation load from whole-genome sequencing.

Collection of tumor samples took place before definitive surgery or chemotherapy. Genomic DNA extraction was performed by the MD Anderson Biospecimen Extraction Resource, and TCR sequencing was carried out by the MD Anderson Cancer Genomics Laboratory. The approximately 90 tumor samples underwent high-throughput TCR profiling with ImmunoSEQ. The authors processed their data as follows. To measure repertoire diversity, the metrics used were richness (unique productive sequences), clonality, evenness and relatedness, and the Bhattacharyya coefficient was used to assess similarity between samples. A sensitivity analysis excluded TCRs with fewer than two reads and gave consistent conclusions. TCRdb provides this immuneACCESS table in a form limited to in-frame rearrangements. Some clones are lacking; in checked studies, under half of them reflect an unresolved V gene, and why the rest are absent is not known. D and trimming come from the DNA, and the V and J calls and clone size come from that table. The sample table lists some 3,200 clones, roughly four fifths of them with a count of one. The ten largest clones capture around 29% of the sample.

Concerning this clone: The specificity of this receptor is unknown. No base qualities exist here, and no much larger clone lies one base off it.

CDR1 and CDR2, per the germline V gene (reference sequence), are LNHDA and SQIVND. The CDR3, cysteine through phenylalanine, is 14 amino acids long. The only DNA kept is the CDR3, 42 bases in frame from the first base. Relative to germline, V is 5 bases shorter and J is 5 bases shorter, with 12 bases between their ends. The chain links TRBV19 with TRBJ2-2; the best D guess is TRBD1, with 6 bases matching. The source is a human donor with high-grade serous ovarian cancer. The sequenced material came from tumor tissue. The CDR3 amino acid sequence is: CASSLTGRTGELFF. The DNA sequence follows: TGTGCCAGTAGTTTAACAGGGCGGACCGGGGAGCTGTTTTTT.